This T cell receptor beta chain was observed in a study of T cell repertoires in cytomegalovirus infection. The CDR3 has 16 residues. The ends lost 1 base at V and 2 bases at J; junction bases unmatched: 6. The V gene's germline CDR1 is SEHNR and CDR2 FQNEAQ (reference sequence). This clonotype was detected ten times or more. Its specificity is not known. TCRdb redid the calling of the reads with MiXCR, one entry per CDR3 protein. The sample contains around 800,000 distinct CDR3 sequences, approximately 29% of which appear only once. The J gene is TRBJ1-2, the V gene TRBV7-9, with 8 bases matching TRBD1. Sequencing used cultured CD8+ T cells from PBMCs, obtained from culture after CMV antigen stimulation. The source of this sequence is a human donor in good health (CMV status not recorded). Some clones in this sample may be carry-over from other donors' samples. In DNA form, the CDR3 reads TGTGCCAGCAGCTTAGGGTCCGCAGGGGGCAACTATGGCTACACCTTC. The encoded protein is CASSLGSAGGNYGYTF.